This T cell receptor (beta chain) was recovered during a study of radiotherapy plus CTLA-4 blockade in lung cancer. The overall study: In 18% of patients, objective responses were seen; 25% to 40% had disease control.

V lost 1 base to trimming and J lost 4 bases, with 13 bases between them. Germline V gene sequence: CDR1 SGHTA, CDR2 FQGNSA. The CDR3 has 15 residues. TCRdb's copy holds only in-frame clones and misses some; the assay was immunoSEQ multiplex PCR. Here the sample spans 90,000 or so clones, about 80% being singletons. Regarding the study as a whole: Clones of tumor-derived TCRs expanded in blood after radiotherapy plus ipilimumab. Reports identified early blood T cell clone dynamics, with interferon-beta, as the best response predictor.

Regarding this clone: The antigen is unknown.

The chain joins TRBV7-2 to TRBJ1-1, with D maybe TRBD1 (6 bases). The receptor's source is a human donor with non-small cell lung cancer who had stable disease on radiotherapy plus ipilimumab. The specimen was peripheral blood, collected from a patient treated with radiotherapy plus ipilimumab. Here the CDR3 reads CASSLGWGGGTEAFF. In DNA form, the CDR3 reads TGTGCCAGCAGCTTAGGGTGGGGGGGCGGCACTGAAGCTTTCTTT.